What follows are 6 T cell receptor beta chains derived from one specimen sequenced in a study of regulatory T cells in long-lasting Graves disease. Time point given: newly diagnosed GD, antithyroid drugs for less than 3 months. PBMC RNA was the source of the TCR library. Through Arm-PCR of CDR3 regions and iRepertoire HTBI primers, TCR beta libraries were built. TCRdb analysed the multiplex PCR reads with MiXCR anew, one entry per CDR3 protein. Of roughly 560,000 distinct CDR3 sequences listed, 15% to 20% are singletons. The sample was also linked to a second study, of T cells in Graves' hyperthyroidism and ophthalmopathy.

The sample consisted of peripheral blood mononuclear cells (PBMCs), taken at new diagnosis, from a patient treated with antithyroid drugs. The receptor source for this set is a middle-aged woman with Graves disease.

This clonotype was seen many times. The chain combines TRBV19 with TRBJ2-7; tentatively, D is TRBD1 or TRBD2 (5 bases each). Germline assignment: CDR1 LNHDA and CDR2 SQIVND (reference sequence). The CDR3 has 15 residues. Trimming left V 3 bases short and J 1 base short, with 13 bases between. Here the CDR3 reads CASSMMGDPSYEQYF. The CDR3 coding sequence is TGTGCCAGTAGTATGATGGGGGATCCTTCCTACGAGCAGTACTTC.

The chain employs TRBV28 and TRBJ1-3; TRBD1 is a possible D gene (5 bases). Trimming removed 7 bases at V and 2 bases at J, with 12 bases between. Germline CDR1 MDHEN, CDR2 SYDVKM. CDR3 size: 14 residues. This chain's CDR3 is CASTQWGAGNTIYF. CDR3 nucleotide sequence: TGTGCCAGCACCCAGTGGGGGGCTGGAAACACCATATATTTT.

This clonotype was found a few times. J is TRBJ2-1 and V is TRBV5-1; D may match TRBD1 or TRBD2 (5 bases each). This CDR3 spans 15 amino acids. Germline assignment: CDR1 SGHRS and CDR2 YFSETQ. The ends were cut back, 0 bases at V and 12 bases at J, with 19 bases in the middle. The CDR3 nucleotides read TGCGCCAGCAGCTTGGCCGTGGGTGCGAGGGGTCGGCAGTTCTTC. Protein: CASSLAVGARGRQFF.

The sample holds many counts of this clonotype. The chain's CDR3 is CASSSADGYTF. The CDR3, as DNA: TGTGCCAGTAGTTCGGCAGATGGCTACACCTTC. This sequence joins TRBV19 and TRBJ1-2; no reliable D call. Trimming removed 5 bases from V and 6 bases from J, with 7 bases in between. Germline assignment: CDR1 LNHDA and CDR2 SQIVND (reference sequence). The CDR3 loop spans 11 amino acids.

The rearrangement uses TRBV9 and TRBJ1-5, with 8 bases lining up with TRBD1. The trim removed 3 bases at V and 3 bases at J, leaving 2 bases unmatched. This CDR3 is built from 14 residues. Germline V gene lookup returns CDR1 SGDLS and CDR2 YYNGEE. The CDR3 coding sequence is TGTGCCAGCAGCGGGGACAGGTACAATCAGCCCCAGCATTTT. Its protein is CASSGDRYNQPQHF.

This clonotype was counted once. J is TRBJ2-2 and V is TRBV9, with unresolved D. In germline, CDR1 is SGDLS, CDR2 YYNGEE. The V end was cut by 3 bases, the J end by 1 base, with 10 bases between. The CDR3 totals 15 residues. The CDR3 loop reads CASSGSLVNTGELFF. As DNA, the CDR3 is TGTGCCAGCAGCGGATCTTTGGTGAACACCGGGGAGCTGTTTTTT.